These 17 T cell receptor beta chains were all obtained from the same sample, sequenced in a study of shared clonotypes between healthy human individuals. Libraries were prepared by immunoSEQ multiplex PCR; TCRdb keeps only in-frame clonotypes and omits some of them. The data show approximately 980,000 clones, with approximately 80% seen just once and approximately 1.5% held by the top ten. The sample consisted of memory CD4+ T cells sorted from blood. The subset here: CD45RA-negative fraction. The source of these receptors is a man younger than 35 in good health.

The chain is built from TRBV5-8 and TRBJ2-7; D possibly matches TRBD1 or TRBD2 (5 bases each). Trimming removed 3 bases at V and 1 base at J, with 11 bases between. Germline V lookup: CDR1 SGHTS, CDR2 YDEGEE. This CDR3 region has 14 residues. CDR3 amino acids: CASSSGTDSYEQYF. In nucleotides, the CDR3 is TGTGCCAGCAGCTCAGGGACGGATTCCTACGAGCAGTACTTC.

Worth noting for this clone: The same CDR3 arises from other DNA sequences in this sample as well. This sequence joins TRBV29-1 and TRBJ1-1; no definite D call. The CDR3 is 12 residues long. V gave up 4 bases and J gave up 5 bases, with 11 bases separating them. Germline V gene lookup returns CDR1 SQVTM and CDR2 ANQGSEA. This chain's CDR3 is CSVVEGGTEAFF. Written as DNA, the CDR3 is TGCAGCGTTGTCGAGGGAGGGACTGAAGCTTTCTTT.

This chain uses TRBV18 with TRBJ1-5, with D possibly being TRBD1 (6 bases). Trimming took off 3 bases at V and 0 bases at J, with 18 bases between the two ends. CDR1 is KGHSH and CDR2 is LQKENI in the germline V gene. CDR3 length equals 18 residues. CDR3 sequence (DNA): TGTGCCAGCTCACCGGGATTGACAGGTACCTATAGCAATCAGCCCCAGCATTTT. Its translation is CASSPGLTGTYSNQPQHF.

The chain combines TRBV19 with TRBJ2-4; D is possibly TRBD1 (6 bases). V lost 4 bases and J lost 7, with 14 bases in between. The CDR3 is 14 residues long. Germline CDR1 and CDR2: LNHDA and SQIVND (reference sequence). Here the CDR3 DNA reads TGTGCCAGTAGTAAGACAGGTACGGGGAACATTCAGTACTTC. It specifies CASSKTGTGNIQYF.

The chain uses TRBV5-1 and TRBJ1-4, with a possible D match to TRBD1 (5 bases). CDR3 length equals 13 residues. The V end was cut by 3 bases, the J end by 3 bases, with 6 bases between. Germline V lookup: CDR1 SGHRS, CDR2 YFSETQ. The CDR3 loop is CASSSGSNEKLFF. The CDR3 DNA is TGCGCCAGCAGCTCAGGGTCTAATGAAAAACTGTTTTTT.

The V call is TRBV7-9, the J call TRBJ2-5, with D tentatively TRBD2 (6 bases). Per germline, CDR1 SEHNR and CDR2 FQNEAQ (reference sequence). V was pared by 4 bases and J by 1 base, with 16 bases between. The CDR3 contains 16 residues. CDR3 region: CASSSRDSGPQETQYF. In nucleotides, the CDR3 is TGTGCCAGCAGCTCCCGGGATAGCGGACCCCAAGAGACCCAGTACTTC. Drawing the rest from reference TRBV7-9 and TRBJ2-5, the complete variable domain is DTGVSQNPRHKITKRGQNVTFRCDPISEHNRLYWYRQTLGQGPEFLTYFQNEAQLEKSRLLSDRFSAERPKGSFSTLEIQRTEQGDSAMYLCASSSRDSGPQETQYFGPGTRLLVL.

This chain links TRBV5-1 with TRBJ2-1; D not resolved. Germline V gene lookup returns CDR1 SGHRS and CDR2 YFSETQ. The V gene lost 3 bases and the J gene lost 8 bases, with 15 bases spanning the gap. There are 14 residues in the CDR3. The CDR3 nucleotides are TGCGCCAGCAGCTGGGTCGATGGATCGGATGAGCAGTTCTTC. Translating it yields CASSWVDGSDEQFF. Full variable domain (remainder filled in from reference TRBV5-1 and TRBJ2-1): KAGVTQTPRYLIKTRGQQVTLSCSPISGHRSVSWYQQTPGQGLQFLFEYFSETQRNKGNFPGRFSGRQFSNSRSEMNVSTLELGDSALYLCASSWVDGSDEQFFGPGTRLTVL.

The chain couples TRBV7-3 to TRBJ1-2, with 8 bases aligning to TRBD1. CDR3 length: 16 residues. Germline-derived CDR1 and CDR2 are SGHTA and FQGTGA. Trimming cost V 5 bases and J 4 bases; bases outside gene matches: 12. The CDR3 nucleotides are TGTGCCAGCAGCCCCGGAGCAGGGGGCGCGGGCTATGGCTACACCTTC. Translating it yields CASSPGAGGAGYGYTF.

The rearrangement joins TRBV5-1 to TRBJ2-5, with D tentatively TRBD2 (5 bases). V was clipped by 2 bases and J by 1 base, with 12 bases between them. This CDR3 is built from 15 residues. Germline CDR1 SGHRS, CDR2 YFSETQ. CDR3 DNA: TGCGCCAGCAGCTTATACGTCGGGGTCCAAGAGACCCAGTACTTC. This gives the protein CASSLYVGVQETQYF.

This clone was recorded only once. The chain couples TRBV9 to TRBJ2-3, with D perhaps TRBD2 (6 bases). The CDR3 has 14 amino acids. The V end was cut by 0 bases, the J end by 10 bases, with 15 bases between. Germline CDR1 is SGDLS and CDR2 is YYNGEE. The CDR3 sequence is CASSVDPGTGAQYF. DNA of the CDR3: TGTGCCAGCAGCGTAGATCCTGGGACTGGGGCGCAGTATTTT. Filled out from reference TRBV9 and TRBJ2-3, the complete variable domain reads DSGVTQTPKHLITATGQRVTLRCSPRSGDLSVYWYQQSLDQGLQFLIQYYNGEERAKGNILERFSAQQFPDLHSELNLSSLELGDSALYFCASSVDPGTGAQYFGPGTRLTVL.

In this sample, this clone turned up once. V is TRBV6-6 and J is TRBJ2-5, with D perhaps given as TRBD1 or TRBD2 (7 bases each). The V gene's germline CDR1 is MNHNY and CDR2 SVGAGI (reference sequence). V was cut by 6 bases and J by 5 bases, with 16 bases left in between. The CDR3 covers 14 residues. DNA of the CDR3: TGTGCCAGCAGGGTCAGACAGGGAGGGGAGACCCAGTACTTC. Its translation: CASRVRQGGETQYF.

This clone was counted only a few times. The gene calls are TRBV5-4 and TRBJ1-1, with D unresolved. CDR3 length equals 14 residues. Deletions cut 4 bases from V and 1 base from J, with 11 bases between. The germline V gene has CDR1 SGHNT and CDR2 YYREEE (reference sequence). CDR3 nucleotides: TGTGCCAGCAGCACGCAGACTGGGAACACTGAAGCTTTCTTT. It specifies CASSTQTGNTEAFF.

This clone has just a few counts. V is TRBV10-3 and J is TRBJ2-3, with unresolved D. The CDR3 is 14 amino acids. Germline CDR1 and CDR2: ENHRY and SYGVKD. Deletions cut 4 bases from V and 3 bases from J, with 11 bases between. CDR3 protein: CAISATIWTDTQYF. CDR3 bases: TGTGCCATCAGTGCCACTATATGGACAGATACGCAGTATTTT.

The sample holds one count of this clone. This chain uses TRBV30 with TRBJ2-7, with D unresolved. Deletions cut 8 bases from V and 4 bases from J, with 18 bases between. Germline V gene data show CDR1 as GTSNPN and CDR2 as SVGIG (reference sequence). The CDR3 consists of 13 residues. CDR3 sequence (DNA): TGTGCCCGAGAGGACCGTCTTAATTACGAGCAGTACTTC. Its translation: CAREDRLNYEQYF.

Of note for this clone: One base away lies a much larger clone, so this may be a sequencing read error. The chain joins TRBV28 to TRBJ2-5; D ambiguous. This CDR3 comprises 12 residues. The V and J ends lost 4 bases and 5 bases respectively, with 8 bases between them. Germline loops: CDR1 MDHEN, CDR2 SYDVKM. The chain's CDR3 is CASSSVGETQYF. CDR3 bases: TGTGCCAGCAGTTCGGTAGGGGAGACCCAGTACTTC.

The chain couples TRBV18 to TRBJ1-4; the match to TRBD1 covers 7 bases. Germline trimming cut 3 bases from V and 2 bases from J; bases unmatched to any gene: 6. From germline, CDR1 is KGHSH and CDR2 LQKENI. The CDR3 covers 16 residues. The CDR3 is CASSPRQGGTNEKLFF. Here the CDR3 DNA reads TGTGCCAGCTCACCGAGACAGGGAGGCACTAATGAAAAACTGTTTTTT.

Only one count was recorded for this clone. The sample contains more than one DNA sequence encoding this CDR3. J is TRBJ2-5 and V is TRBV7-2, with D unclear. Germline V CDR1 and CDR2: SGHTA, FQGNSA. V was pared by 3 bases and J by 1 base, with 6 bases between. The CDR3 is made up of 13 amino acids. CDR3 DNA sequence: TGTGCCAGCAGCTTTAACTCCCAAGAGACCCAGTACTTC. Its protein product is CASSFNSQETQYF.